This record concerns one T cell receptor (beta chain) sequence. The target antigen is unknown. V gave up 5 bases and J gave up 4 bases; unmatched junction bases: 8. The CDR3 has 15 amino acids. Germline loops: CDR1 SGHKS, CDR2 YYEKEE (reference sequence). This sample was taken from a study of monozygotic twins with cystic fibrosis. Study overall: Library input was around 3.2 micrograms of fragmented DNA, with about 15 PCR cycles.

The data were produced by immunoSEQ multiplex PCR, yet TCRdb's version contains in-frame clones alone and is incomplete. Of 12,000 to 15,000 clones in the sample, about 98% were seen once. Study results and caveats: Co-twins had the most similar V usage for 13 of 16 pairs, J for 8.

The chain recombines TRBV5-5 with TRBJ2-1; the match to TRBD2 covers 8 bases. Source material: blood. The sequence came from a girl aged 2 to 10 with cystic fibrosis. CDR3 loop: CASSPGLAFYNEQFF. The CDR3 DNA sequence: TGTGCCAGCAGTCCAGGACTAGCCTTTTACAATGAGCAGTTCTTC.